This record concerns one T cell receptor beta chain sequence. Which antigen it targets is not known. There are no base qualities to consult, and no much larger clone falls within one base. Sequencing relied on an Illumina HiSeq 1500. TCRdb trimmed the raw reads at Q25, called clones with MiXCR and kept productive beta chains. Here each entry gathers all rows of one CDR3 protein and keeps the most common genes and DNA. The sample table shows 200,000 or so distinct CDR3 sequences, and around 35% are seen once. The ten biggest clones cover 55% to 70% of the sample. The data are from a study of T cell repertoires in cytomegalovirus infection (dated by TCRdb to about 2019). Describing the broader study: The peptide stimulations were aimed at well-studied HLA-B-restricted epitopes as well as recently identified HLA-C-restricted CMV epitopes, whose presentation resists viral immunomodulation. Because public TCR beta signatures pointed to carriage of CMV infection together with the matching HLA type, the HLA type of each donor mattered for the analysis. The full study reports these points: In both this cohort and an independent cohort of approximately 350 donors, the cumulative frequency of public TCR beta family members distinguished carriers of CMV infection plus the relevant HLA type. The ex vivo response was dominated by HLA-C-restricted CMV-specific TCR beta clonotypes, which also provided the single most frequent clonotype in two of eight donors.

This specimen's treatment or condition label, per the study, means: in vitro stimulation with specific CMV peptide epitopes to enrich CMV-specific T cells. Relative to germline, V is missing 2 bases and J is missing 5 bases, with 6 bases of the junction outside any gene match. CDR1 ENHRY and CDR2 SYGVKD are derived from the germline V gene. Spanning cysteine to phenylalanine, the CDR3 consists of 17 amino acids. Just the 51-base CDR3 DNA is kept, in frame starting at base 1. This receptor was identified in a human donor in good health (CMV status not recorded). Some clones in this sample may be carry-over from other donors' samples. The chain is assembled from TRBV10-3 and TRBJ2-1, with 13 bases aligning to TRBD2. The input for sequencing was CD8+ T cells from cultured PBMCs, taken from culture after CMV antigen stimulation. The nucleotide sequence is TGTGCCATCAGTGAGACAGGGACTAGCGGGGACCACAATGAGCAGTTCTTC. Translated, it reads CAISETGTSGDHNEQFF.